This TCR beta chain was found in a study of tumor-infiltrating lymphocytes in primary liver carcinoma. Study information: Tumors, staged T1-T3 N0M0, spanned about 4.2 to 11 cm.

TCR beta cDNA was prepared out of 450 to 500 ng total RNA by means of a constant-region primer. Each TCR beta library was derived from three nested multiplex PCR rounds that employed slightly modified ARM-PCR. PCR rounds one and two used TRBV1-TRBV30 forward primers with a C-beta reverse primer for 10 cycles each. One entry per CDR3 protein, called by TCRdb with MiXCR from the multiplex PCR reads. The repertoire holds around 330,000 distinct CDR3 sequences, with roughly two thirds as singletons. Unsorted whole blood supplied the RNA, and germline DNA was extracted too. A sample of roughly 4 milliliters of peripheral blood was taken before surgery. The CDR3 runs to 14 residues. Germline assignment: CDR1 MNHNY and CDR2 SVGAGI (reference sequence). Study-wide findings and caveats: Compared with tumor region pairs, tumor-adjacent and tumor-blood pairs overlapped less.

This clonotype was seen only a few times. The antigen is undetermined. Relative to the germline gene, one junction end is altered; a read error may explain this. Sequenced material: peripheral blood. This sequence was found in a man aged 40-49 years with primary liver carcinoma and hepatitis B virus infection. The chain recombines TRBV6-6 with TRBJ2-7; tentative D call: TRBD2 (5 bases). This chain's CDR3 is CASRTTTVGREQYF. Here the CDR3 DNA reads TGCGCTAGCAGAACAACGACTGTCGGACGGGAGCAGTACTTC.